This T cell receptor (beta chain) derives from a study of regulatory T cells in long-lasting Graves disease. The sample's time point: newly diagnosed GD, antithyroid drugs for less than 3 months. Construction of the TCR library relied on RNA isolated from PBMCs. Germline-derived CDR1 and CDR2 are ENHRY and SYGVKD. The CDR3 sequence is 13 residues long. J was trimmed by 4 bases and V by 10 bases; bases with no gene match: 6. iRepertoire HTBI primers and Arm-PCR of CDR3 regions built TCR beta libraries. TCRdb independently ran MiXCR on the multiplex PCR reads; one entry per CDR3 protein. The data hold about 470,000 distinct CDR3 sequences, with about 15% observed a single time. The sample was also reused in another study, on T cells in Graves' hyperthyroidism and ophthalmopathy.

The receptor comes from a woman in her twenties or thirties with Graves disease. The material was peripheral blood mononuclear cells (PBMCs), obtained at new diagnosis, from a patient treated with antithyroid drugs. J is TRBJ2-3 and V is TRBV10-3, with 9 bases matching TRBD1. The CDR3 nucleotides are TGTGCCAGCGGGGACAGGGCCTCAGATACGCAGTATTTT. Protein: CASGDRASDTQYF.